Ten or more counts support the clone carrying this T cell receptor beta chain. TCRdb fed the 5' RACE reads into MiXCR, producing one record per CDR3 protein. Seen here are about 48,000 distinct CDR3 sequences, roughly 6.2% observed once, and the top ten hold under 8%. The data stem from a study of early T cells in non-severe SARS-CoV-2 infection. Between the trimmed V and J ends, which lost 6 bases and 8 bases, there was a span of 14 bases. This CDR3 is built from 13 residues. Germline V gene data show CDR1 as MDHEN and CDR2 as SYDVKM. The chain uses TRBV28 and TRBJ2-1, with D perhaps matching TRBD1 (6 bases). The TCR was taken from an adult who was a healthcare worker with PCR-confirmed SARS-CoV-2 infection or an uninfected control (not recorded which). Source: whole blood, taken at baseline. CDR3: CASSSFQGYEQFF. In DNA, the CDR3 is TGTGCCAGCAGCAGTTTCCAGGGGTATGAGCAGTTCTTC.